This TCR beta chain emerged from a study of T cells expressing NK-cell markers. Study-level background: All TCR beta repertoires analysed originated from sorted CD3+CD56+NKG2C+, CD3+CD56+NKG2C- and CD3+CD56-NKG2C+ T cells. In the group of eight sequenced donors, seven were HCMV-seropositive and one was seronegative. Findings and caveats of the study: The CD3+CD56-NKG2C+ fraction of a handful of donors was also led by these clonotypes.

With respect to this clonotype: Its antigen is as yet unknown.

No DNA is given; TCRdb re-called the 5' RACE reads and lists each CDR3 protein once. Recorded for this sample: about 460,000 distinct CDR3 sequences. The CDR3 consists of 15 residues. Germline V lookup: CDR1 SGHRS, CDR2 YFSETQ. The chain recombines TRBV5-1 with TRBJ1-4; TCRdb's D call, TRBD1, is unchecked because there is no DNA. The TCR was taken from a woman between 50 and 59 years old in good health. Sample: blood T cells: a sorted CD56 or NKG2C T cell subset, CD4+ or CD8+ T cells, or bulk PBMC T cells (not recorded which). The CDR3 is CASSPNRGDNEKLFF.